The source of this T cell receptor (beta chain) is a study of identical twins. The CDR3 runs to 13 residues. Trimming took 4 bases from V and 7 from J; bases not matched to a gene: 3. TCRdb reprocessed the 5' RACE reads via MiXCR and lists one record per CDR3 protein. Of 1.5 million to 2 million distinct CDR3 sequences in the sample, around 29% are singletons; the top ten hold more than 0.25%. This TCR derives from a newborn girl in good health. The sequenced sample was cord blood. V gene TRBV12-3 or TRBV12-4 combines with J gene TRBJ1-5; 8 nucleotides align to TRBD1. Here the CDR3 reads CASSWTGLQPQHF. Written as DNA, the CDR3 is TGTGCCAGCAGTTGGACAGGGTTACAGCCCCAGCATTTT.